The source of this T cell receptor beta chain is a study of T cells in Graves' hyperthyroidism and ophthalmopathy. Study-level findings and limits: Blood also contained most expanded thyroid clonotypes above 0.001. In validation, the model predicted ophthalmopathy. These predictions came a median about 6.5 months before onset.

There were TCR beta CDR3 regions amplified from RNA transcripts. First-round RT-PCR with HTBI primers amplified the TCR CDR3 region. Using its own MiXCR run on the multiplex PCR reads, TCRdb lists one record per CDR3 protein. The table has under 400,000 distinct CDR3 sequences, approximately 13% seen once. Trimming cost V 1 base and J 6 bases; bases outside gene matches: 12. This CDR3 comprises 17 residues. CDR1 is DFQATT, CDR2 SNEGSKA, per germline (reference sequence). As to this clonotype: Its antigen is unidentified.

Graves' hyperthyroidism was deemed stable absent ophthalmopathy progression within 18 months. Fresh peripheral blood, roughly 10 ml of it, supplied the PBMCs. The chain carries TRBV20-1 and TRBJ2-2; the match to TRBD2 covers 9 bases. Sample: blood. The origin of this receptor is a woman aged 18-29 years with Graves' hyperthyroidism. The CDR3 protein is CSARATLRTSVSGELFF. The CDR3 DNA reads as TGCAGTGCTAGAGCAACTCTTAGGACTAGCGTGTCCGGGGAGCTGTTTTTT.